This TCR beta chain was captured by sequencing in a study of T cell repertoires in cytomegalovirus infection. Whole-study context: Matching HLA type, along with CMV infection, was indicated by public TCR beta signatures.

The germline V gene encodes CDR1 SGHAT and CDR2 FQNNGV. Trimming cost V 1 base and J 1 base; bases outside gene matches: 3. CDR3 size: 16 residues. General study results and limits: CMV-specific TCR beta clonotypes restricted by HLA-C were the ones dominating the ex vivo response. CMV carriers with the relevant HLA were identified by cumulative public TCR beta family frequency.

TCRdb used MiXCR to reprocess the reads, holding one entry per CDR3 protein. The sample has some 280,000 distinct CDR3 sequences, roughly 13% seen once. With respect to this clonotype: Its antigen is unidentified.

The V and J genes are TRBV11-2 and TRBJ2-4; 8 bases match TRBD1. This sequence was found in a human donor in good health (CMV status not recorded). Some clones in this sample may be carry-over from other donors' samples. Sequencing was done on a sample of PBMCs. This CDR3 is CASSLGTGNAKNIQYF. CDR3 DNA: TGTGCCAGCAGCTTAGGGACAGGGAACGCCAAAAACATTCAGTACTTC. Combining the CDR3 with reference TRBV11-2 and TRBJ2-4 gives the whole variable domain EAGVAQSPRYKIIEKRQSVAFWCNPISGHATLYWYQQILGQGPKLLIQFQNNGVVDDSQLPKDRFSAERLKGVDSTLKIQPAKLEDSAVYLCASSLGTGNAKNIQYFGAGTRLSVL.